Following are 8 T cell receptor beta chains from one sample sequenced in a study of control samples from healthy donors and cancer patients. Produced via immunoSEQ multiplex PCR; TCRdb's table is partial and in-frame only. This table has 150,000 to 160,000 clones, 90% to 95% appearing once. Sequencing used blood. Source of these receptors: a man aged 40-49 years in good health.

This sequence joins TRBV6-5 and TRBJ2-7; perhaps TRBD1 as D (5 bases). The V gene lost 8 bases and the J gene lost 4 bases, with 15 bases spanning the gap. The CDR3 runs to 13 residues. The germline gives CDR1 MNHEY, CDR2 SVGAGI. This CDR3 reads CASSPPGAYEQYF. As DNA, the CDR3 is TGTGCCAGCTCCCCCCCTGGGGCATACGAGCAGTACTTC.

The V gene is TRBV6-5, the J gene TRBJ1-6; possibly TRBD1 for D (5 bases). V was shortened by 7 bases and J by 10 bases, with 14 bases between the two germline ends. The CDR3 has 13 amino acids. Per the germline V gene, CDR1 is MNHEY and CDR2 is SVGAGI. The CDR3: CASTQGGSSPLHF. CDR3 DNA: TGTGCCAGCACCCAGGGCGGGTCCTCACCCCTCCACTTT.

The rearrangement uses TRBV5-1 and TRBJ1-2; D might be TRBD1 (5 bases). Germline values: CDR1 SGHRS, CDR2 YFSETQ. Between the trimmed V and J ends, which lost 4 bases and 5 bases, there was a span of 12 bases. CDR3 length: 13 residues. The CDR3 protein is CASSPVGQYGYTF. The CDR3 DNA is TGCGCCAGCAGCCCCGTGGGGCAGTATGGCTACACCTTC.

This chain links TRBV7-9 with TRBJ2-5; a weak D match, TRBD2 (6 bases). This CDR3 is built from 16 residues. Germline V gives CDR1 SEHNR, CDR2 FQNEAQ (reference sequence). V dropped 2 bases and J dropped 3 bases, with 16 bases sitting between them. The CDR3 nucleotides are TGTGCCAGCAGCTTACTCGGGGGAGGTACCAAAGAGACCCAGTACTTC. Protein product: CASSLLGGGTKETQYF.

This chain's CDR3 is CASGMINSPLHF. CDR3 bases: TGTGCTAGTGGGATGATTAATTCACCCCTCCACTTT. The genes are TRBV12-5 and TRBJ1-6; D not certain. Deletions cut 6 bases from V and 6 bases from J, with 6 bases between. This CDR3 has 12 residues. The V gene's germline CDR1 is LGHNT and CDR2 FRNRAP.

This chain joins TRBV18 and TRBJ1-5; D remains unclear. V shed 6 bases and J shed 0 bases, with 9 bases lying between them. The germline V gene has CDR1 KGHSH and CDR2 LQKENI. The CDR3 totals 14 residues. The CDR3 protein is CASSAYPSNQPQHF. CDR3 DNA sequence: TGTGCCAGCTCTGCGTATCCTAGCAATCAGCCCCAGCATTTT.

The V gene is TRBV11-2, the J gene TRBJ2-7; a weak D match, TRBD2 (5 bases). This CDR3 has 14 residues. The V gene's germline CDR1 is SGHAT and CDR2 FQNNGV. V gave up 1 base and J gave up 4 bases, with 11 bases separating them. The CDR3 is CASSLGLAWYEQYF. CDR3 sequence (DNA): TGTGCCAGCAGCTTAGGCCTAGCATGGTACGAGCAGTACTTC. Using reference TRBV11-2 and TRBJ2-7 for the parts outside the CDR3, the full variable domain is EAGVAQSPRYKIIEKRQSVAFWCNPISGHATLYWYQQILGQGPKLLIQFQNNGVVDDSQLPKDRFSAERLKGVDSTLKIQPAKLEDSAVYLCASSLGLAWYEQYFGPGTRLTVT.

The chain couples TRBV7-5 to TRBJ2-7; the listed D gene, TRBD2, was not tested against the DNA. TRBV7-5 represents a pseudogene. The length of the CDR3 is 16 residues. CDR3 coding DNA: TGTGCCAGAAGCTCCCCCCCGGCTAGCGGGGAGGGGGAGCAGTACTTC. As protein: CARSSPPASGEGEQYF.